This passage covers 30 T cell receptor beta chains from one sample sequenced in a study of blood T cells in healthy people across ages. The second PCR ran about 6 to 12 cycles with a sample-barcoded 5' primer and J-beta primers. TCRdb used MiXCR to reprocess the 5' RACE reads, holding one entry per CDR3 protein. This sample has about 1.6 million distinct CDR3 sequences, with roughly 32% found just once. Sequenced sample: blood. Source of these receptors: a woman aged 25 to 39 in good health.

The chain employs TRBV9 and TRBJ1-2; TRBD1 aligns across 9 bases. The germline V gene has CDR1 SGDLS and CDR2 YYNGEE. The CDR3 is made up of 13 amino acids. With V trimmed by 3 bases and J by 8 bases, 5 bases remained unmatched. This CDR3 is CASSAQGAGGYTF. CDR3 bases: TGTGCCAGCAGCGCACAGGGGGCTGGGGGCTACACCTTC.

The gene calls are TRBV20-1 and TRBJ2-3; 8 bases are shared with TRBD2. The V gene's germline CDR1 is DFQATT and CDR2 SNEGSKA (reference sequence). This CDR3 has 14 amino acids. Trimming at V came to 4 bases and at J to 9 bases, leaving 12 bases not matched to a gene. CDR3 DNA: TGCAGTGCTACTCTCTACCGGGCTAGCGGGACGCAGTATTTT. It specifies CSATLYRASGTQYF.

This clonotype was counted between two and nine times. V gene TRBV7-9 combines with J gene TRBJ2-4, with D hard to call. The CDR3 has 13 residues. V was pared by 8 bases and J by 1 base, with 9 bases between. Germline CDR1 is SEHNR and CDR2 is FQNEAQ (reference sequence). CDR3 coding DNA: TGTGCCAGCTCTCATCCGGCCAAAAACATTCAGTACTTC. This gives the protein CASSHPAKNIQYF.

This chain joins TRBV5-4 and TRBJ2-7; TRBD1 matches at 7 bases. The ends lost 5 bases at V and 5 bases at J; junction bases unmatched: 7. CDR3 length: 13 amino acids. Germline V gene sequence: CDR1 SGHNT, CDR2 YYREEE (reference sequence). The CDR3, as DNA: TGTGCCAGCAGGCGTGGACAGGCGAACGAGCAGTACTTC. Its translation is CASRRGQANEQYF.

This clonotype was seen a handful of times. V and J are TRBV7-9 and TRBJ2-7; 8 nucleotides align to TRBD2. This CDR3 has 15 amino acids. The germline V gene encodes CDR1 SEHNR and CDR2 FQNEAQ (reference sequence). Trimming took 4 bases from V and 2 from J; bases not matched to a gene: 7. CDR3 nucleotides: TGTGCCAGCAGCTCAATAGCGGGACCAGCCTACGAGCAGTACTTC. It is translated as CASSSIAGPAYEQYF.

This clonotype was counted only a few times. J is TRBJ1-2 and V is TRBV12-3 or TRBV12-4; D gene unclear. This CDR3 spans 13 amino acids. Between the trimmed V and J ends, which lost 6 bases and 4 bases, there was a span of 12 bases. In DNA, the CDR3 is TGTGCCAGCAGCGAGGATCCTGGCTATGGCTACACCTTC. Translated, it gives CASSEDPGYGYTF.

This clonotype has only a few counts. The rearrangement uses TRBV18 and TRBJ2-3; either TRBD1 or TRBD2 may fit D (6 bases each). CDR1 and CDR2 from the germline V gene are KGHSH and LQKENI. Between the trimmed V and J ends, which lost 3 bases and 5 bases, there was a span of 15 bases. This CDR3 region has 15 residues. The CDR3 DNA follows: TGTGCCAGCTCACCGCGGGGACAAGACGGAGATACGCAGTATTTT. Translating it yields CASSPRGQDGDTQYF.

The chain carries TRBV7-9 and TRBJ2-5; D possibly uses TRBD1 or TRBD2 (6 bases each). The ends were cut back, 4 bases at V and 7 bases at J, with 16 bases in the middle. Germline V lookup: CDR1 SEHNR, CDR2 FQNEAQ (reference sequence). The CDR3 length is 14 residues. As DNA, the CDR3 is TGTGCCAGCAGCTCCACAGGGACTGAAGGGACCCAGTACTTC. This codes for CASSSTGTEGTQYF.

The rearrangement links TRBV12-3 or TRBV12-4 to TRBJ1-5; no clear D gene. The length of the CDR3 is 12 residues. V shed 7 bases and J shed 6 bases, with 10 bases lying between them. Here the CDR3 DNA reads TGTGCCAGCAATTTTTATCGTCAGCCCCAGCATTTT. Amino acid sequence: CASNFYRQPQHF.

This clonotype was counted only a few times. The chain is built from TRBV5-1 and TRBJ2-3; 7 bases fit TRBD1. The V gene's germline CDR1 is SGHRS and CDR2 YFSETQ. The ends lost 4 bases at V and 1 base at J; junction bases unmatched: 9. The CDR3 totals 16 residues. For the CDR3, the DNA is TGCGCCAGCAGCAGGCCGACAGGGACGGGCACAGATACGCAGTATTTT. Translating gives CASSRPTGTGTDTQYF.

The chain has TRBV9 and TRBJ2-3, with TRBD2 matching 8 bases. Germline CDR1 reads SGDLS; CDR2 reads YYNGEE. The CDR3 has 14 residues. The J segment lost 6 bases and the V segment lost 3 bases, leaving 6 bases of the junction unmatched. The CDR3 DNA sequence: TGTGCCAGCAGCGCACTAGCGGTGGGGGATACGCAGTATTTT. Protein: CASSALAVGDTQYF.

This clonotype was seen repeatedly, ten times or more. The chain joins TRBV25-1 to TRBJ2-5; no clear D. The germline V and J ends were trimmed by 1 base and 1 base, with 4 bases remaining between them. CDR1 MGHDK and CDR2 SYGVNS come from the germline V gene. This CDR3 spans 13 amino acids. CDR3 sequence (DNA): TGTGCCAGCAGTGAATCAGGCCAAGAGACCCAGTACTTC. This codes for CASSESGQETQYF.

This clonotype was detected a few times. V and J are TRBV7-6 and TRBJ2-7; 7 nucleotides align to TRBD1. The J segment lost 2 bases and the V segment lost 8 bases, leaving 9 bases of the junction unmatched. The CDR3 sequence is 14 residues long. CDR1 is SGHVS, CDR2 FNYEAQ, per germline. The chain's CDR3 is CASPSDRETYEQYF. The CDR3 nucleotides are TGTGCCAGCCCCTCCGACAGGGAGACCTACGAGCAGTACTTC.

This clonotype occurred a few times. This chain links TRBV7-2 with TRBJ2-7, with TRBD2 identical over 8 bases. J gave up 6 bases and V 1 base, and 8 bases lay outside the gene matches. The length of the CDR3 is 15 residues. Per germline, CDR1 SGHTA and CDR2 FQGNSA. In nucleotides, the CDR3 is TGTGCCAGCAGCTTAGTAGGACTAGCAGGCCGCGAGCAGTACTTC. This codes for CASSLVGLAGREQYF.

This rearrangement joins TRBV20-1 to TRBJ1-4; D unresolved. The germline V gene has CDR1 DFQATT and CDR2 SNEGSKA (reference sequence). This CDR3 comprises 11 residues. V lost 0 bases and J 7 bases, leaving 3 bases between the germline ends. The CDR3 DNA follows: TGCAGTGCTAGAGATGTTGAAAAACTGTTTTTT. Protein sequence: CSARDVEKLFF.

The sample holds one count of this clonotype. A read error is possible here, since a much larger clone lies one base away. This chain links TRBV6-5 with TRBJ2-1; a possible D gene is TRBD2 (6 bases). The CDR3 spans 15 residues. CDR1 is MNHEY, CDR2 SVGAGI, per germline. CDR3 loop: CAGSQQTAGYNEQFF. As DNA, the CDR3 is TGTGCCGGCAGCCAACAAACGGCGGGGTACAATGAGCAGTTCTTC.

The J gene is TRBJ1-3, the V gene TRBV6-6, with 7 bases matching TRBD1. V was pared by 7 bases and J by 3 bases, with 9 bases of the junction left unmatched. The V gene's germline CDR1 is MNHNY and CDR2 SVGAGI (reference sequence). CDR3 size: 15 residues. CDR3 in amino acids: CASTSGGIVGNTIYF. CDR3 in DNA: TGTGCCAGCACCTCAGGGGGGATAGTTGGAAACACCATATATTTT.

This clonotype was observed at least ten times. V and J are TRBV27 and TRBJ2-2, with no clear D. Between the trimmed V and J ends, which lost 7 bases and 0 bases, there was a span of 3 bases. CDR3 length: 12 amino acids. Germline CDR1 is MNHEY and CDR2 is SMNVEV (reference sequence). CDR3 amino acids: CASKPNTGELFF. The CDR3 region has the DNA TGTGCCAGCAAACCGAACACCGGGGAGCTGTTTTTT.

This clonotype has a single count. The rearrangement uses TRBV6-6 and TRBJ1-6; D ambiguous. Trimming left V 0 bases short and J 5 bases short, with 11 bases between. Per the germline V gene, CDR1 is MNHNY and CDR2 is SVGAGI (reference sequence). The CDR3 sequence is 16 residues long. The DNA of the CDR3 is TGTGCCAGCAGTTACTCCGGCGGATTAGATAATTCACCCCTCCACTTT. It encodes CASSYSGGLDNSPLHF.

The rearrangement uses TRBV20-1 and TRBJ2-7; perhaps TRBD1 as D (7 bases). In germline, CDR1 is DFQATT, CDR2 SNEGSKA (reference sequence). This CDR3 spans 14 amino acids. Trimming shortened V by 6 bases and J by 0 bases, and 15 bases separated the two germline ends. The CDR3 sequence is CSAPQGDSSYEQYF. The CDR3 DNA reads TGCAGTGCCCCCCAGGGGGACTCCTCCTACGAGCAGTACTTC.

This chain connects TRBV3-1 to TRBJ2-7; D gene unclear. CDR3 length: 15 amino acids. V gave up 3 bases and J gave up 2 bases, with 14 bases separating them. The germline V gene has CDR1 LGHDT and CDR2 YNNKEL (reference sequence). CDR3 sequence: CASSHAPSATYEQYF. For the CDR3, the DNA is TGTGCCAGCAGCCACGCCCCGAGCGCTACCTACGAGCAGTACTTC.

Worth noting for this clonotype: Its ends do not fully match the called genes, so a read error is possible. This chain connects TRBV4-1 to TRBJ2-3, with 8 bases aligning to TRBD2. Germline V lookup: CDR1 MGHRA, CDR2 YSYEKL. This CDR3 region has 16 residues. The CDR3 nucleotides are TGCGCCAGCAGCCAAAGAGCGGGGGAAAACACATATACGCAGTATTTT. Amino acid sequence: CASSQRAGENTYTQYF.

This clonotype was seen a few times. J is TRBJ2-5 and V is TRBV9; D is perhaps TRBD1 (6 bases). Germline loops: CDR1 SGDLS, CDR2 YYNGEE. Trimming took 0 bases from V and 5 from J, leaving 11 bases between them. This CDR3 is 14 amino acids long. The CDR3 coding sequence is TGTGCCAGCAGCGTAGCAGGGGTAGGCGAGACCCAGTACTTC. Its translation: CASSVAGVGETQYF.

This clonotype has more than one count but fewer than ten. CDR3 sequence: CASSVAPAGTYEQYF. CDR3 sequence (DNA): TGTGCCAGCAGCGTAGCCCCCGCGGGAACCTACGAGCAGTACTTC. This chain joins TRBV9 and TRBJ2-7; D might be TRBD2 (6 bases). The CDR3 totals 15 residues. V lost 0 bases and J 2 bases, leaving 12 bases between the germline ends. Germline V CDR1 and CDR2: SGDLS, YYNGEE.

The V gene is TRBV13, the J gene TRBJ2-5; D is unclear. The CDR3 contains 14 residues. The germline V gene encodes CDR1 PRHDT and CDR2 FYEKMQ (reference sequence). With 5 bases removed from V and 5 bases from J, the gap between germline ends came to 15 bases. The CDR3 DNA sequence: TGTGCCAGCAGCCAAAAGGGCGTGTTGGAGACCCAGTACTTC. This sequence encodes CASSQKGVLETQYF.

To note about this clonotype: Sequence at one end of the junction differs from germline and may be a read error. The chain carries TRBV27 and TRBJ2-5, with 11 bases lining up with TRBD1. The CDR3 is 16 amino acids. From germline, CDR1 is MNHEY and CDR2 SMNVEV (reference sequence). CDR3 nucleotides: TGTGCCAGCAGGCCCGGGACAGGGGGAACCCAAGAGACCCGGTACTTC. Protein product: CASRPGTGGTQETRYF.

The chain links TRBV28 to TRBJ2-1, with 8 bases that match TRBD1. The J segment lost 6 bases and the V segment lost 7 bases, leaving 8 bases of the junction unmatched. The germline V gene encodes CDR1 MDHEN and CDR2 SYDVKM. CDR3 length: 14 amino acids. In DNA form, the CDR3 reads TGTGCCAGCAAAGGTTTGGGACAGGTCAATGAGCAGTTCTTC. This translates into CASKGLGQVNEQFF. Together with reference TRBV28 and TRBJ2-1, the CDR3 gives the full variable domain: DVKVTQSSRYLVKRTGEKVFLECVQDMDHENMFWYRQDPGLGLRLIYFSYDVKMKEKGDIPEGYSVSREKKERFSLILESASTNQTSMYLCASKGLGQVNEQFFGPGTRLTVL.

V and J are TRBV5-1 and TRBJ2-1; 7 nucleotides align to TRBD2. This CDR3 contains 13 residues. CDR1 and CDR2 from the germline V gene are SGHRS and YFSETQ. V shed 0 bases, J shed 12 bases, and the junction held 6 bases outside the gene matches. As DNA, the CDR3 is TGCGCCAGCAGCTTGGAGCGGGGTGTGAGGCAGTTCTTC. Protein: CASSLERGVRQFF.

This clonotype was observed a few times. The chain links TRBV10-3 to TRBJ2-7; 7 bases match TRBD1. Trimming removed 5 bases from V and 4 bases from J; junction bases left unmatched: 8. From germline, CDR1 is ENHRY and CDR2 SYGVKD. CDR3 size: 14 residues. In DNA form, the CDR3 reads TGTGCCATCAGTTCGACAGGGAATAGTTACGAGCAGTACTTC. As protein: CAISSTGNSYEQYF.

This clonotype was picked up a small number of times. The chain is built from TRBV7-9 and TRBJ2-1; a possible D gene is TRBD2 (5 bases). With 4 bases removed from V and 8 bases from J, the gap between germline ends came to 12 bases. The V gene's germline CDR1 is SEHNR and CDR2 FQNEAQ (reference sequence). The CDR3 spans 13 residues. The CDR3 region is CASSSSSSDEQFF. Here the CDR3 DNA reads TGTGCCAGCAGCTCCTCTAGCAGCGATGAGCAGTTCTTC.